This TCR beta chain was recorded in a study of blood T cell repertoires in COVID-19. As originally analysed: The authors estimated nucleated cell counts from reference gene primer amplification. Sequenced by immunoSEQ multiplex PCR; TCRdb stores in-frame clones only, minus some. D and trimming come from the DNA, and the V and J calls and clone size come from that table. The table includes a few hundred thousand clones, roughly 89% detected once. The CDR3 runs 14 residues. V lost 1 base and J lost 1, with 5 bases in between. Germline V gene data show CDR1 as LGHNA and CDR2 as YSLEER. The source of this sequence is a woman aged 40 to 49 who had recovered from COVID-19. This chain connects TRBV4-3 to TRBJ2-1; D is unclear. Sequencing was performed on peripheral blood. CDR3 sequence (DNA): TGCGCCAGCAGCCAAGCGGGTTCCTACAATGAGCAGTTCTTC. Protein: CASSQAGSYNEQFF.